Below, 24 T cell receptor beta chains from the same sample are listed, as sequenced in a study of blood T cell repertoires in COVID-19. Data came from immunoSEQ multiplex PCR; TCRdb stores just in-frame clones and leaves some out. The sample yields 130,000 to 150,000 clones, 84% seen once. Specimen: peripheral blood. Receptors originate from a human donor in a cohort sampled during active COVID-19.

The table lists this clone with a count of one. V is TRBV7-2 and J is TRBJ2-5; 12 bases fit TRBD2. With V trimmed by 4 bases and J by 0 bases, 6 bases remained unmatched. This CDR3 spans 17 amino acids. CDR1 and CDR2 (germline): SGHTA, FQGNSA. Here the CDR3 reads CASSSPSGGANQETQYF. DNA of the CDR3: TGTGCCAGCAGCTCGCCTAGCGGGGGGGCCAACCAAGAGACCCAGTACTTC.

The CDR3 loop is CASRQAGKGGELFF. Here the CDR3 DNA reads TGTGCCAGCCGACAGGCAGGGAAGGGCGGGGAGCTGTTTTTT. V gene TRBV3-1 (or the pseudogene TRBV3-2) combines with J gene TRBJ2-2; a weak D match, TRBD1 (6 bases). The ends were cut back, 8 bases at V and 7 bases at J, with 17 bases in the middle. Per germline, CDR1 LGHDT and CDR2 YNNKEL (reference sequence). This CDR3 is built from 14 residues.

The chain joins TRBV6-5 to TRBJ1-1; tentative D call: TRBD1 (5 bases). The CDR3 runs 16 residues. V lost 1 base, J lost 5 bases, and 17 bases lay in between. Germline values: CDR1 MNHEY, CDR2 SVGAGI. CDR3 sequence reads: CASSYYLTGRGTEAFF. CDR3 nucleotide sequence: TGTGCCAGCAGTTACTACTTAACAGGACGAGGAACTGAAGCTTTCTTT.

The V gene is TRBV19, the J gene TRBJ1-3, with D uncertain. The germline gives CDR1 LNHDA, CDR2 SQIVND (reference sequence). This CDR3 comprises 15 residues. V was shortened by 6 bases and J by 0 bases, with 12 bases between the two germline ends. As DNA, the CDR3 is TGTGCCAGTAGCTCCGACGGGAACTCTGGAAACACCATATATTTT. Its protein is CASSSDGNSGNTIYF.

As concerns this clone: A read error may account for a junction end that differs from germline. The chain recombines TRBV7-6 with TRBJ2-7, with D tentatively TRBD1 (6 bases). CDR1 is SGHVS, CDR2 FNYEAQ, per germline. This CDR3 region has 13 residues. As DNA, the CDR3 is TGTGTCAGCACCCAGGGGCCTTCCTACGAGCAGTACTTC. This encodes CVSTQGPSYEQYF.

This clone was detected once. This chain's CDR3 is CASSRRRRVRETQYF. CDR3 DNA: TGTGCCAGCAGTAGAAGAAGGAGGGTTCGCGAGACCCAGTACTTC. The chain links TRBV21-1 to TRBJ2-5; TRBD2, as called in the table, went unchecked against the DNA. TRBV21-1 is a documented pseudogene. CDR3 size: 15 residues.

The CDR3, as DNA: TGCGCCAGCAGCCAAGGGCGGGGTCGGGATGGCTACACCTTC. As protein: CASSQGRGRDGYTF. The rearrangement joins TRBV4-1 to TRBJ1-2, with no clear D. Trimming left V 1 base short and J 6 bases short, with 12 bases between. The germline gives CDR1 MGHRA, CDR2 YSYEKL. This CDR3 region has 14 residues.

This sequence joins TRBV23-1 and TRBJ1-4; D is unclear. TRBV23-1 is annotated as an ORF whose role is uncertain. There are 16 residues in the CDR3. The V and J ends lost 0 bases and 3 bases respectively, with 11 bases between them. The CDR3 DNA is TGCGCCAGCAGTCAATCGGGGAGGGTAGCTAATGAAAAACTGTTTTTT. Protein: CASSQSGRVANEKLFF.

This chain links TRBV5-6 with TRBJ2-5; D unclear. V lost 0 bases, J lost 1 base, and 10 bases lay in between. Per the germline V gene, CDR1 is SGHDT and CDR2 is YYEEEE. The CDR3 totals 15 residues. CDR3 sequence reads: CASSLDPRFQETQYF. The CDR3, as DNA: TGTGCCAGCAGCTTGGATCCCCGGTTCCAAGAGACCCAGTACTTC.

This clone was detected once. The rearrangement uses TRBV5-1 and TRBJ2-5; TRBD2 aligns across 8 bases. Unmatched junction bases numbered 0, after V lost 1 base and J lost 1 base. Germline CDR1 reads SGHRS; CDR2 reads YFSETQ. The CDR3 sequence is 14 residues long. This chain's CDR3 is CASSLRGGQETQYF. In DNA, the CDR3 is TGCGCCAGCAGCTTGCGGGGGGGCCAAGAGACCCAGTACTTC.

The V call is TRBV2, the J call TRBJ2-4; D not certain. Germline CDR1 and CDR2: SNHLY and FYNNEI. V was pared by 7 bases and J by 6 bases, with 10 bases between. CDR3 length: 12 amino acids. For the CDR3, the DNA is TGTGCCAGCAATCCAGACTTAAACATTCAGTACTTC. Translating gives CASNPDLNIQYF.

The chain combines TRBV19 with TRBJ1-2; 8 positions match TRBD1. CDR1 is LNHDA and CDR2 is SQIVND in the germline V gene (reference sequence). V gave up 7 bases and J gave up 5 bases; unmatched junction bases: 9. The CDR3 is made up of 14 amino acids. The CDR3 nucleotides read TGTGCCAGTATCCGACAGGGGAAGGGGTATGGCTACACCTTC. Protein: CASIRQGKGYGYTF.

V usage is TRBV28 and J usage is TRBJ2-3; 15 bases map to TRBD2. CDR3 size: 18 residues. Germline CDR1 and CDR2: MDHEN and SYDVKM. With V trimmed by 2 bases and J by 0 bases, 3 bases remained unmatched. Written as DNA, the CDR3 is TGTGCCAGCAGTTTAGGAGGGACTAGCGGGGGGAGCACAGATACGCAGTATTTT. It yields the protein CASSLGGTSGGSTDTQYF.

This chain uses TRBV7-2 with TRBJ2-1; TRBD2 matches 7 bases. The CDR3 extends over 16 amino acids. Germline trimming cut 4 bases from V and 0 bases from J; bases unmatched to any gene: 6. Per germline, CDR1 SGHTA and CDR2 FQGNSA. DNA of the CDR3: TGTGCCAGCAGCTCTCGGGGCGGGGGCTCCTACAATGAGCAGTTCTTC. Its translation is CASSSRGGGSYNEQFF.

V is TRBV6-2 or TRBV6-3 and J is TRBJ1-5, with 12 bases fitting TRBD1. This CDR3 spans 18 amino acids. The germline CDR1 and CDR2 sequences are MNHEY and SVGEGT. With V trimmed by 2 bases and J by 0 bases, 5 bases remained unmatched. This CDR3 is CASSYGTGGRYSNQPQHF. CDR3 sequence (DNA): TGTGCCAGCAGTTACGGGACAGGGGGCCGTTATAGCAATCAGCCCCAGCATTTT.

CDR3 sequence: CATSRAENTEAFF. CDR3 nucleotide sequence: TGTGCCACCAGCAGAGCAGAGAACACTGAAGCTTTCTTT. The chain recombines TRBV15 with TRBJ1-1, with D unresolved. Trimming removed 1 base at V and 1 base at J, with 4 bases between. CDR3 length: 13 amino acids. Per the germline V gene, CDR1 is LNHNV and CDR2 is YYDKDF (reference sequence).

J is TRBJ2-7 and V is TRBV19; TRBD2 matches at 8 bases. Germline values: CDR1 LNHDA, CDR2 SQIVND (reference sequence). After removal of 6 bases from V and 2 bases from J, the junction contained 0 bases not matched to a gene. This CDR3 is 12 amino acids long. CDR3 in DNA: TGTGCCAGTAGAGCGGGGGCCTACGAGCAGTACTTC. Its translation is CASRAGAYEQYF. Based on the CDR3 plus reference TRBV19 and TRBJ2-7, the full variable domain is DGGITQSPKYLFRKEGQNVTLSCEQNLNHDAMYWYRQDPGQGLRLIYYSQIVNDFQKGDIAEGYSVSREKKESFPLTVTSAQKNPTAFYLCASRAGAYEQYFGPGTRLTVT.

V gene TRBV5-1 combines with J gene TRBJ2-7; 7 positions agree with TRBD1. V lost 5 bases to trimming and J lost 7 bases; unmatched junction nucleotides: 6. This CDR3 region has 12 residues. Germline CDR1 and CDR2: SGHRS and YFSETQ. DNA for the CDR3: TGCGCCAGCAGTCTTATCAGGGGGGAGCAGTACTTC. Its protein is CASSLIRGEQYF.

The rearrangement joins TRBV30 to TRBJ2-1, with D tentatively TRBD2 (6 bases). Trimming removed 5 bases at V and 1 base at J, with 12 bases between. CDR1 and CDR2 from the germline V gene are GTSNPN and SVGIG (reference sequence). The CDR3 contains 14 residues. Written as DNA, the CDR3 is TGTGCCTGGGAACGGGGGAGATCCTACAATGAGCAGTTCTTC. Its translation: CAWERGRSYNEQFF.

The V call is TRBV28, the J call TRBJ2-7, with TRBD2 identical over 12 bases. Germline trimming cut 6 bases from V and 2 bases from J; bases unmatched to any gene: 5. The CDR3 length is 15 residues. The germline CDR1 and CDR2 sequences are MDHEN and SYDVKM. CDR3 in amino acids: CASSPSGGGTYEQYF. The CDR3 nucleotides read TGTGCCAGCAGCCCTAGCGGGGGGGGGACCTACGAGCAGTACTTC.

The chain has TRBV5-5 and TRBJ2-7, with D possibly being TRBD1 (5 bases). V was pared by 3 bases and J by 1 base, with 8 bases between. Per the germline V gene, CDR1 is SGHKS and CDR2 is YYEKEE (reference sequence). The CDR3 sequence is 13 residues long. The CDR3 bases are TGTGCCAGCAGCTCGACAGTTTCCTACGAGCAGTACTTC. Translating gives CASSSTVSYEQYF.

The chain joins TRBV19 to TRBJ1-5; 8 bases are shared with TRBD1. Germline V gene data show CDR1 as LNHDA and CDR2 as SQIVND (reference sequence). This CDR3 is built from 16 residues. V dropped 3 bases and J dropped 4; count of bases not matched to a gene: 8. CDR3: CASSIQSRTGNQPQHF. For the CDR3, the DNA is TGTGCCAGTAGTATCCAATCCAGGACAGGGAATCAGCCCCAGCATTTT.

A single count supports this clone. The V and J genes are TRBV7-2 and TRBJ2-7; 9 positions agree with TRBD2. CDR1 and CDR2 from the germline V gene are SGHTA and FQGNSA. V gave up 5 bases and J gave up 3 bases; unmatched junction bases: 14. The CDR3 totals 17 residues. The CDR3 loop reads CASSRWETSGAGYEQYF. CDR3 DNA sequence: TGTGCCAGCAGCCGGTGGGAGACTAGCGGCGCTGGCTACGAGCAGTACTTC. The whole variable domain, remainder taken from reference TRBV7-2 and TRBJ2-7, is GAGVSQSPSNKVTEKGKDVELRCDPISGHTALYWYRQSLGQGLEFLIYFQGNSAPDKSGLPSDRFSAERTGGSVSTLTIQRTQQEDSAVYLCASSRWETSGAGYEQYFGPGTRLTVT.

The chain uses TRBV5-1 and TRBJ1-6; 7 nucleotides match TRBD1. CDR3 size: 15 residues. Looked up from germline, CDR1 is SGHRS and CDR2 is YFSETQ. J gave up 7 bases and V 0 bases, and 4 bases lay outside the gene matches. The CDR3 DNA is TGCGCCAGCAGCTTGGAGACAGGGTCGAATTCACCCCTCCACTTT. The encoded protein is CASSLETGSNSPLHF.